The T cell receptor beta chain under discussion was sequenced for a study of identical twins. Broader study findings: Shared out-of-frame alpha sequences (those common to twins) showed excess low generation probability. Out-of-frame beta chain sequences displayed weaker excess sharing between twins.

This clonotype was seen at least ten times. Its antigen is undetermined. Template switching added a universal primer site, and cDNA bore unique molecular identifiers. TCRdb re-called the 5' RACE reads through MiXCR, storing one row per CDR3 protein. The sample holds 750,000 to 950,000 distinct CDR3 sequences, roughly 12% seen once. The germline CDR1 and CDR2 sequences are SGHDN and FVKESK. With 3 bases removed from V and 3 bases from J, the gap between germline ends came to 14 bases. The CDR3 runs to 15 residues. In addition, the sample was reused for a study of yellow fever vaccine responses in identical twins.

The chain has TRBV14 and TRBJ2-5; D not certain. The clonotype was recovered from a woman aged 18 to 35 in good health. Sequencing was done on a sample of PBMCs. The CDR3 sequence is CASSHGFLHEETQYF. The CDR3 DNA sequence: TGTGCCAGCAGCCACGGCTTTTTACATGAAGAGACCCAGTACTTC.